This TCR beta chain was captured in a study of PD-1 blockade in classical Hodgkin lymphoma. Overall study context: Each patient was given nivolumab 3 mg/kg through a vein every 2 weeks.

Assay used: immunoSEQ multiplex PCR; TCRdb lists only in-frame clones, some missing. The data contain more than 4,500 clones, 55% to 65% of them singletons. All patients relapsed after autologous stem cell transplantation, and brentuximab vedotin exposure varied. Germline CDR1 and CDR2: SGHDN and FVKESK. This CDR3 is 15 amino acids long. Losses at the gene ends were 5 bases for V and 5 bases for J; bases not matched to a gene: 4. In its sample, this clone was seen a few times. Source: peripheral blood mononuclear cells (PBMCs), taken at baseline. The rearrangement links TRBV14 to TRBJ1-6; TRBD1 matches 9 bases. The TCR was taken from a human donor with classical Hodgkin lymphoma. CDR3 DNA sequence: TGTGCCAGCAGCGCGCGGGACAGGGATAATTCACCCCTCCACTTT. As protein: CASSARDRDNSPLHF.